The clone carrying this T cell receptor beta chain was observed a handful of times. The cohort comprised adults aged roughly 18 to 100 years residing in about two dozen US areas. Sequenced by immunoSEQ multiplex PCR; TCRdb stores in-frame clones only, minus some. There are roughly 150,000 clones in the sample; roughly 80% occur only once, and around 6.5% lies in the top ten. The CDR3 is 12 amino acids. CDR1 and CDR2 from the germline V gene are MNHEY and SVGAGI. V was cut by 8 bases and J by 4 bases, with 11 bases left in between. The data belong to a study of blood T cell repertoires in COVID-19. The source is a woman in her forties who had recovered from COVID-19. The chain recombines TRBV6-5 with TRBJ2-5; D might be TRBD2 (5 bases). The sample was PBMCs or T cells enriched from blood (not recorded which). This CDR3 reads CASRSGLETQYF. The CDR3 DNA reads as TGTGCCAGCCGGAGCGGACTAGAGACCCAGTACTTC.